A single sample gave rise to the 29 T cell receptor beta chains below, sequenced in a study of siplizumab effects on memory and regulatory T cells. TCRdb's table, derived via immunoSEQ multiplex PCR, lists solely in-frame clones and lacks some. The sample includes over 80,000 clones, roughly 87% of them seen just once. The sample was Tregs sorted from blood. The receptors here all came from a human donor in good health.

The chain is built from TRBV6-6 and TRBJ2-3; TRBD1 is a possible D gene (7 bases). The CDR3 contains 14 residues. The V end lost 7 bases, the J end lost 4 bases, and 15 bases lay between the germline ends. Germline V gene data show CDR1 as MNHNY and CDR2 as SVGAGI (reference sequence). The CDR3 nucleotides read TGTGCCAGCATCCGACAGGGAGGATCAGATACGCAGTATTTT. It encodes CASIRQGGSDTQYF.

V gene TRBV6-5 combines with J gene TRBJ1-2, with a weak D call TRBD1 (5 bases). Trimming pared 8 bases from V and 8 bases from J, leaving 12 bases between. The CDR3 has 11 amino acids. The V gene's germline CDR1 is MNHEY and CDR2 SVGAGI. CDR3 loop: CASGTRWGYTF. The CDR3 bases are TGTGCCAGCGGGACTCGGTGGGGCTACACCTTC.

The chain combines TRBV5-1 with TRBJ2-1, with 9 bases aligning to TRBD1. This CDR3 contains 18 residues. J gave up 1 base and V 3 bases, and 11 bases lay outside the gene matches. Germline V gene sequence: CDR1 SGHRS, CDR2 YFSETQ. The CDR3: CASSSASTGTGSYNEQFF. The CDR3 DNA is TGCGCCAGCAGCTCAGCTTCGACCGGGACAGGGTCCTACAATGAGCAGTTCTTC.

This clone was observed a handful of times. The rearrangement links TRBV7-3 to TRBJ1-4; 8 bases map to TRBD1. CDR3 length: 15 residues. Trimming at V came to 4 bases and at J to 5 bases, leaving 6 bases not matched to a gene. CDR1 is SGHTA and CDR2 is FQGTGA in the germline V gene. CDR3 bases: TGTGCCAGCAGCTCCAGGACAGGGACGAATGAAAAACTGTTTTTT. Encoded protein: CASSSRTGTNEKLFF. Using reference TRBV7-3 and TRBJ1-4 for the parts outside the CDR3, the full variable domain is GAGVSQTPSNKVTEKGKYVELRCDPISGHTALYWYRQSLGQGPEFLIYFQGTGAADDSGLPNDRFFAVRPEGSVSTLKIQRTERGDSAVYLCASSSRTGTNEKLFFGSGTQLSVL.

The chain is built from TRBV5-5 and TRBJ1-2; D is possibly TRBD1 (6 bases). CDR3 length equals 15 residues. V lost 0 bases to trimming and J lost 5 bases, with 14 bases between them. The germline CDR1 and CDR2 sequences are SGHKS and YYEKEE (reference sequence). In DNA form, the CDR3 reads TGTGCCAGCAGCTTGGCCCCGACAGGCGATTATGGCTACACCTTC. Amino acid sequence: CASSLAPTGDYGYTF.

The chain employs TRBV7-9 and TRBJ1-3, with 7 nucleotides matching TRBD1. The CDR3 consists of 14 residues. Per the germline V gene, CDR1 is SEHNR and CDR2 is FQNEAQ (reference sequence). V lost 5 bases, J lost 4 bases, and 5 bases stayed unmatched. CDR3 sequence (DNA): TGTGCCAGCAGCCTAGGACAGGCGGGAAACACCATATATTTT. Translation gives CASSLGQAGNTIYF.

J is TRBJ2-3 and V is TRBV28; D is uncertain. The CDR3 has 14 residues. In germline, CDR1 is MDHEN, CDR2 SYDVKM. Trimming shortened V by 6 bases and J by 0 bases, and 10 bases separated the two germline ends. Written as DNA, the CDR3 is TGTGCCAGCAGCACACTTACTAGCACAGATACGCAGTATTTT. Translation: CASSTLTSTDTQYF.

This chain joins TRBV11-3 and TRBJ2-7; possibly TRBD2 for D (6 bases). Trimming took 1 base from V and 2 from J, leaving 12 bases between them. CDR3 size: 15 residues. Germline CDR1 is SGHNT and CDR2 is YENEEA. This chain's CDR3 is CASSLGRGSAYEQYF. The DNA of the CDR3 is TGTGCCAGCAGCTTAGGCCGGGGGTCGGCCTACGAGCAGTACTTC.

V usage is TRBV5-1 and J usage is TRBJ2-2, with unresolved D. Germline V CDR1 and CDR2: SGHRS, YFSETQ. The CDR3 is 16 residues long. V gave up 1 base and J gave up 0 bases, with 10 bases separating them. The CDR3 loop reads CASSLMTGANTGELFF. The CDR3, as DNA: TGCGCCAGCAGCTTGATGACGGGCGCGAACACCGGGGAGCTGTTTTTT.

CDR3: CASSTTRGGTEAFF. The CDR3 nucleotides are TGTGCCAGCAGTACCACCAGGGGGGGGACTGAAGCTTTCTTT. V usage is TRBV28 and J usage is TRBJ1-1, with 7 bases lining up with TRBD1. Per the germline V gene, CDR1 is MDHEN and CDR2 is SYDVKM. The CDR3 is 14 amino acids. J was trimmed by 5 bases and V by 5 bases; bases with no gene match: 8.

In this sample, this clone turned up once. This sequence joins TRBV4-1 and TRBJ2-2, with 12 positions matching TRBD2. The CDR3 has 18 amino acids. The junction had 4 bases not matched to a gene; V was cut back by 1 base and J by 1 base. Germline-derived CDR1 and CDR2 are MGHRA and YSYEKL. This CDR3 reads CASSQGLGLAGNTGELFF. In DNA form, the CDR3 reads TGCGCCAGCAGCCAAGGACTGGGACTAGCGGGGAACACCGGGGAGCTGTTTTTT.

The V call is TRBV6-5, the J call TRBJ1-6, with D possibly TRBD1 on 5 matching bases. This CDR3 comprises 16 residues. Germline assignment: CDR1 MNHEY and CDR2 SVGAGI. V was clipped by 0 bases and J by 6 bases, with 12 bases between them. The CDR3 region is CASSYSGSRGNSPLHF. CDR3 sequence (DNA): TGTGCCAGCAGTTACTCGGGTAGTAGGGGTAATTCACCCCTCCACTTT.

This clone was seen just once. V usage is TRBV6-1 and J usage is TRBJ1-1; the D gene is possibly TRBD1 (5 bases). The V gene lost 8 bases and the J gene lost 1 base, with 11 bases spanning the gap. Germline CDR1 is MNHNS and CDR2 is SASEGT. CDR3 length equals 13 residues. The CDR3 DNA reads as TGTGCCAGCCGGGGACCGTGGAACACTGAAGCTTTCTTT. This sequence encodes CASRGPWNTEAFF.

This rearrangement joins TRBV6-1 to TRBJ2-1; D might be TRBD1 (6 bases). The CDR3 has 14 amino acids. Trimming removed 2 bases from V and 3 bases from J, with 8 bases in between. CDR1 is MNHNS, CDR2 SASEGT, per germline. The DNA for the CDR3 is TGTGCCAGCAGTGAAAGGGGGATCTACAATGAGCAGTTCTTC. Protein product: CASSERGIYNEQFF.

This clone was recorded once. J is TRBJ2-7 and V is TRBV7-9; D is unresolved. Trimming pared 2 bases from V and 4 bases from J, leaving 6 bases between. The CDR3 totals 12 residues. Germline CDR1 SEHNR, CDR2 FQNEAQ (reference sequence). CDR3 DNA sequence: TGTGCCAGCAGCTTATGGGCTTACGAGCAGTACTTC. This gives the protein CASSLWAYEQYF. Looking up the rest from reference TRBV7-9 and TRBJ2-7 gives the full variable domain: DTGVSQNPRHKITKRGQNVTFRCDPISEHNRLYWYRQTLGQGPEFLTYFQNEAQLEKSRLLSDRFSAERPKGSFSTLEIQRTEQGDSAMYLCASSLWAYEQYFGPGTRLTVT.

The count of this clone is one. This chain joins TRBV5-4 and TRBJ2-7; D could derive from TRBD1 or TRBD2 (5 bases each). Germline loops: CDR1 SGHNT, CDR2 YYREEE (reference sequence). V gave up 0 bases and J gave up 2 bases, with 12 bases separating them. This CDR3 region has 15 residues. Written as DNA, the CDR3 is TGTGCCAGCAGCTTGGACCGCCAGGGACCCTACGAGCAGTACTTC. This encodes CASSLDRQGPYEQYF.

The chain is built from TRBV7-2 and TRBJ2-7, with 10 bases that match TRBD1. CDR3 length equals 14 residues. CDR1 is SGHTA and CDR2 is FQGNSA in the germline V gene. With 5 bases clipped from V and 5 bases from J, the junction kept 6 bases outside the gene matches. CDR3 amino acids: CASSRDRGRDEQYF. The CDR3 bases are TGTGCCAGCAGCCGAGACAGGGGGCGTGACGAGCAGTACTTC.

The V gene is TRBV6-1, the J gene TRBJ2-3; 8 bases line up with TRBD2. This CDR3 region has 15 residues. Germline V gene sequence: CDR1 MNHNS, CDR2 SASEGT. The ends lost 6 bases at V and 0 bases at J; junction bases unmatched: 5. CDR3 amino acids: CASRIPGGSTDTQYF. CDR3 in DNA: TGTGCCAGCAGAATTCCGGGGGGGAGCACAGATACGCAGTATTTT.

The chain combines TRBV4-1 with TRBJ2-1; TRBD2 agrees at 9 bases. The germline V gene encodes CDR1 MGHRA and CDR2 YSYEKL. J lost 9 bases, V lost 4 bases, and 13 bases had no gene match. CDR3 length: 16 residues. Written as DNA, the CDR3 is TGCGCCAGCAGCCCAGTTGGCGGGGGGGGCCGTACTGAGCAGTTCTTC. This translates into CASSPVGGGGRTEQFF.

The chain carries TRBV4-1 and TRBJ1-5; tentative D call: TRBD1 (5 bases). V was cut by 0 bases and J by 4 bases, with 10 bases left in between. The CDR3 length is 15 residues. Per germline, CDR1 MGHRA and CDR2 YSYEKL. CDR3 DNA sequence: TGCGCCAGCAGCCAAGATACTGGGGGGAATCAGCCCCAGCATTTT. Its translation is CASSQDTGGNQPQHF.

This sequence joins TRBV19 and TRBJ1-3; D gene uncertain. Trimming took 6 bases from V and 0 from J, leaving 12 bases between them. The CDR3 runs 15 residues. Germline V lookup: CDR1 LNHDA, CDR2 SQIVND (reference sequence). The CDR3 here is CASRSTEVSGNTIYF. The DNA of the CDR3 is TGTGCCAGTAGATCAACAGAAGTCTCTGGAAACACCATATATTTT.

The V gene is TRBV7-2, the J gene TRBJ2-5, with TRBD2 matching 8 bases. CDR1 and CDR2 from the germline V gene are SGHTA and FQGNSA. V was clipped by 0 bases and J by 2 bases; unmatched bases: 2. CDR3 length: 15 residues. As DNA, the CDR3 is TGTGCCAGCAGCTTAGCTATAGCGGGGCAAGAGACCCAGTACTTC. Its protein is CASSLAIAGQETQYF.

The chain is built from TRBV4-1 and TRBJ1-4; weak D call: TRBD1 (5 bases). V shed 4 bases and J shed 5 bases, with 11 bases lying between them. Germline CDR1 and CDR2: MGHRA and YSYEKL. The CDR3 is made up of 14 amino acids. The CDR3 DNA is TGCGCCAGCAGCCTCGGGACTTTCAATGAAAAACTGTTTTTT. This encodes CASSLGTFNEKLFF.

The V and J genes are TRBV6-1 and TRBJ2-3; a possible D gene is TRBD1 (6 bases). The CDR3 totals 15 residues. Looked up from germline, CDR1 is MNHNS and CDR2 is SASEGT. Trimming cost V 6 bases and J 3 bases, with 16 bases left between them. CDR3 residues: CASRTQGIGTDTQYF. The DNA for the CDR3 is TGTGCCAGCAGAACACAGGGAATAGGGACAGATACGCAGTATTTT.

J is TRBJ2-2 and V is TRBV19, with 9 nucleotides matching TRBD1. V shed 6 bases, J shed 2 bases, and the junction held 4 bases outside the gene matches. The CDR3 covers 15 residues. Germline V lookup: CDR1 LNHDA, CDR2 SQIVND (reference sequence). As DNA, the CDR3 is TGTGCCAGTAGGTTACAGGGGGCAAACACCGGGGAGCTGTTTTTT. The encoded protein is CASRLQGANTGELFF.

V and J are TRBV14 and TRBJ1-1, with a weak D call TRBD1 (5 bases). This CDR3 spans 14 amino acids. Trimming cost V 3 bases and J 0 bases, with 8 bases left between them. Per the germline V gene, CDR1 is SGHDN and CDR2 is FVKESK. CDR3 sequence reads: CASSHRGVNTEAFF. CDR3 bases: TGTGCCAGCAGCCATCGGGGGGTGAACACTGAAGCTTTCTTT.

This chain joins TRBV6-5 and TRBJ2-3, with D unclear. Germline CDR1 is MNHEY and CDR2 is SVGAGI. There are 15 residues in the CDR3. Deletions cut 4 bases from V and 2 bases from J, with 13 bases between. The DNA for the CDR3 is TGTGCCAGCAGTTCCCTTTTCTACGCCACAGATACGCAGTATTTT. Translating gives CASSSLFYATDTQYF.

The rearrangement links TRBV4-2 to TRBJ2-1; D may be TRBD2 (6 bases). Trimming removed 2 bases at V and 3 bases at J, with 14 bases between. The CDR3 runs to 16 residues. Germline V gene lookup returns CDR1 LGHNA and CDR2 YNFKEQ. The CDR3, as DNA: TGTGCCAGCAGCCAAATTCGGGACTTCAGCTACAATGAGCAGTTCTTC. It specifies CASSQIRDFSYNEQFF.

The genes are TRBV7-2 and TRBJ2-5; 12 bases fit TRBD2. This CDR3 region has 17 residues. After removal of 3 bases from V and 5 bases from J, the junction contained 10 bases not matched to a gene. The germline V gene encodes CDR1 SGHTA and CDR2 FQGNSA. The chain's CDR3 is CASSFLPLAGGQETQYF. For the CDR3, the DNA is TGTGCCAGCAGCTTCCTACCCCTAGCGGGGGGGCAGGAGACCCAGTACTTC. Combining the CDR3 with reference TRBV7-2 and TRBJ2-5 gives the whole variable domain GAGVSQSPSNKVTEKGKDVELRCDPISGHTALYWYRQSLGQGLEFLIYFQGNSAPDKSGLPSDRFSAERTGGSVSTLTIQRTQQEDSAVYLCASSFLPLAGGQETQYFGPGTRLLVL.